The TCR beta chain described here comes from a study of T cells in Graves' hyperthyroidism and ophthalmopathy. At least ten counts were recorded for this clonotype. RNA transcripts yielded amplified TCR beta CDR3 regions. HTBI primers were employed in a first-round RT-PCR of the TCR CDR3. MiXCR was run by TCRdb on the multiplex PCR reads, yielding one entry per CDR3 protein. Among a few hundred thousand distinct CDR3 sequences listed, around 15% were seen once. V dropped 0 bases and J dropped 4; count of bases not matched to a gene: 4. CDR3 length equals 16 residues. In germline, CDR1 is MNHNY, CDR2 SVGAGI (reference sequence).

The clonotype originates from a woman aged 50 to 65 with Graves' hyperthyroidism that later progressed to Graves' ophthalmopathy. The sequenced sample was blood. The chain has TRBV6-6 and TRBJ1-5; the match to TRBD1 covers 9 bases. CDR3 DNA sequence: TGTGCCAGCAGTTACTCGAAGACAGGGGGGAATCAGCCCCAGCATTTT. Amino acid sequence: CASSYSKTGGNQPQHF.